Sequencing of this T cell receptor beta chain was carried out in a study of T cell changes during pregnancy in multiple sclerosis. Assay used: immunoSEQ multiplex PCR; TCRdb lists only in-frame clones, some missing. The table shows fewer than 85,000 clones, with around 90% occurring only once. The sequence was obtained from a female donor in good health, enrolled as a control in a pregnancy study. The sequencing here drew on peripheral blood, taken in the first trimester of pregnancy.

The CDR3 region has the DNA TGTGCCAGCATACAGGGGGCTTTGGGTCAGCCCCAGCATTTT. Amino acid sequence: CASIQGALGQPQHF. The chain recombines TRBV6-1 with TRBJ1-5, with 9 bases matching TRBD1. The CDR3 runs to 14 residues. Losses at the gene ends were 7 bases for V and 6 bases for J; bases not matched to a gene: 7. Per germline, CDR1 MNHNS and CDR2 SASEGT.